The clone carrying this T cell receptor beta chain was observed a handful of times. Seattle-derived patients entered the study during active infection and were followed longitudinally. Trimming shortened V by 3 bases and J by 14 bases, and 11 bases separated the two germline ends. There are 12 residues in the CDR3. The germline CDR1 and CDR2 sequences are SNHLY and FYNNEI. This record comes from a study of blood T cell repertoires in COVID-19. At the level of the study: Acute and convalescent COVID-19 specimens originated in the United States, Italy and Spain. Sample material is recorded as cDNA or gDNA derived from T cells, B-cell-depleted T cells, or PBMCs.

Study processing details: By means of reference gene primer amplification, nucleated cell counts were estimated. Repertoires were generated with immunoSEQ multiplex PCR, while TCRdb's copy carries only in-frame clones and drops some. That table is the source of V, J and clone size, and D and trimming were worked out from the DNA. Among around 260,000 clones listed, about 90% were seen once. Material for sequencing was peripheral blood. This chain connects TRBV2 to TRBJ1-6; D is perhaps TRBD1 (6 bases). This receptor was taken from a person aged 18 to 30 with COVID-19, enrolled during active disease. The CDR3 loop is CASSESGGSLHF. CDR3 DNA sequence: TGTGCCAGCAGTGAGAGTGGGGGCTCCCTCCACTTT.